Below, 10 T cell receptor beta chains from the same sample are listed, as sequenced in a study of CD8 T cells in Susac syndrome. An amount of RNA that ranged from roughly 0.5 to 1 ug was reverse transcribed with random hexamers. TCRdb reanalysed the immunoSEQ multiplex PCR reads using MiXCR and keeps one entry per CDR3 protein. The table includes fewer than 80,000 distinct CDR3 sequences, roughly 94% detected once. Sequenced material: CD8+ T cells from PBMCs. The source of these receptors is a human donor in good health.

The V and J genes are TRBV6-6 and TRBJ2-5; possibly TRBD1 for D (5 bases). The CDR3 is 14 residues long. Germline V gene sequence: CDR1 MNHNY, CDR2 SVGAGI (reference sequence). The V and J ends lost 4 bases and 2 bases respectively, with 11 bases between them. CDR3 coding DNA: TGTGCCAGCAGTTTCCCAGACAGACAAGAGACCCAGTACTTC. It codes for CASSFPDRQETQYF.

This chain uses TRBV7-9 with TRBJ2-7; D possibly matches TRBD1 or TRBD2 (5 bases each). The V and J ends lost 6 bases and 1 base respectively, with 10 bases between them. The germline CDR1 and CDR2 sequences are SEHNR and FQNEAQ (reference sequence). The CDR3 runs to 13 residues. CDR3 in DNA: TGTGCCAGCAGTTGGGACGGATCCTACGAGCAGTACTTC. Encoded protein: CASSWDGSYEQYF.

The rearrangement links TRBV6-1 to TRBJ2-5; TRBD1 aligns across 10 bases. Germline values: CDR1 MNHNS, CDR2 SASEGT. J was trimmed by 5 bases and V by 3 bases; bases with no gene match: 9. This CDR3 spans 16 amino acids. The CDR3: CASSDRDRGMSETQYF. CDR3 in DNA: TGTGCCAGCAGTGACCGGGACAGGGGCATGTCGGAGACCCAGTACTTC.

The rearrangement links TRBV6-2 or TRBV6-3 to TRBJ2-5; D unresolved. There are 13 residues in the CDR3. The ends were cut back, 6 bases at V and 1 base at J, with 9 bases in the middle. Germline V lookup: CDR1 MNHEY, CDR2 SVGEGT. The CDR3 region is CASRAVAQETQYF. DNA of the CDR3: TGTGCCAGCAGGGCCGTGGCCCAAGAGACCCAGTACTTC.

The V call is TRBV7-8, the J call TRBJ2-1; TRBD2 agrees at 7 bases. The V segment lost 4 bases and the J segment 6 bases; nucleotides outside the gene matches: 12. The CDR3 has 16 amino acids. CDR1 SGHVS and CDR2 FQNEAQ come from the germline V gene. The CDR3 DNA is TGTGCCAGCAGCTCAGTTTGGGAGGGTGCGGTCAATGAGCAGTTCTTC. Amino acids: CASSSVWEGAVNEQFF.

The chain combines TRBV27 with TRBJ2-2, with D hard to call. CDR3 size: 17 residues. Germline CDR1 MNHEY, CDR2 SMNVEV (reference sequence). Trimming took 0 bases from V and 1 from J, leaving 12 bases between them. CDR3 sequence (DNA): TGTGCCAGCAGTTTATCCTTCCGCAGGTTGAACACCGGGGAGCTGTTTTTT. Translated, it gives CASSLSFRRLNTGELFF.

This CDR3 reads CASSEESAGQGIQNIQYF. The CDR3 DNA reads TGTGCCAGCAGCGAGGAGTCGGCGGGACAGGGGATCCAAAACATTCAGTACTTC. The rearrangement links TRBV6-1 to TRBJ2-4; 10 bases line up with TRBD1. Germline V CDR1 and CDR2: MNHNS, SASEGT. The V segment lost 6 bases and the J segment 5 bases; nucleotides outside the gene matches: 16. The CDR3 length is 18 residues.

The chain recombines TRBV24-1 with TRBJ1-6, with unresolved D. V gave up 2 bases and J gave up 7 bases, with 8 bases separating them. CDR1 and CDR2 from the germline V gene are KGHDR and SFDVKD. This CDR3 has 14 residues. The CDR3 is CATSDSDGNSPLHF. The CDR3 nucleotides are TGTGCCACCAGTGATTCGGACGGAAATTCACCCCTCCACTTT.

The genes are TRBV7-2 and TRBJ2-2; 7 bases are shared with TRBD2. The ends lost 5 bases at V and 5 bases at J; junction bases unmatched: 5. The V gene's germline CDR1 is SGHTA and CDR2 FQGNSA. The CDR3 sequence is 14 residues long. The CDR3 bases are TGTGCCAGCAGCCCCATGGGAGGGACCGGGGAGCTGTTTTTT. The encoded protein is CASSPMGGTGELFF. The full variable domain, its missing parts supplied by reference TRBV7-2 and TRBJ2-2, is GAGVSQSPSNKVTEKGKDVELRCDPISGHTALYWYRQSLGQGLEFLIYFQGNSAPDKSGLPSDRFSAERTGGSVSTLTIQRTQQEDSAVYLCASSPMGGTGELFFGEGSRLTVL.

The genes are TRBV15 and TRBJ2-5, with D perhaps TRBD2 (5 bases). The ends were cut back, 8 bases at V and 2 bases at J, with 30 bases in the middle. The CDR3 is made up of 19 amino acids. Germline V lookup: CDR1 LNHNV, CDR2 YYDKDF (reference sequence). The DNA for the CDR3 is TGTGCCACCCGACTGACGGAAACGAGAGGGCCGGAAATTCAAGAGACCCAGTACTTC. It translates to CATRLTETRGPEIQETQYF.